This T cell receptor (beta chain) comes out of a study of blood T cell repertoires in COVID-19. About the study: Acute and convalescent COVID-19 specimens originated in the United States, Italy and Spain.

Profiled with immunoSEQ multiplex PCR; TCRdb holds only in-frame clones, not every one. In the table there are 210,000 or so clones, over 75% of which are singletons. From germline, CDR1 is SGHTA and CDR2 FQGTGA. V was pared by 0 bases and J by 0 bases, with 8 bases between. The CDR3 totals 15 residues. The genes are TRBV7-3 and TRBJ2-5, with D uncertain. This receptor was obtained from a man aged 50-59 years with COVID-19, enrolled during active disease. Sequences were obtained from peripheral blood. The CDR3 bases are TGTGCCAGCAGCTTAACGCCGAGCGACCAAGAGACCCAGTACTTC. Residues: CASSLTPSDQETQYF.